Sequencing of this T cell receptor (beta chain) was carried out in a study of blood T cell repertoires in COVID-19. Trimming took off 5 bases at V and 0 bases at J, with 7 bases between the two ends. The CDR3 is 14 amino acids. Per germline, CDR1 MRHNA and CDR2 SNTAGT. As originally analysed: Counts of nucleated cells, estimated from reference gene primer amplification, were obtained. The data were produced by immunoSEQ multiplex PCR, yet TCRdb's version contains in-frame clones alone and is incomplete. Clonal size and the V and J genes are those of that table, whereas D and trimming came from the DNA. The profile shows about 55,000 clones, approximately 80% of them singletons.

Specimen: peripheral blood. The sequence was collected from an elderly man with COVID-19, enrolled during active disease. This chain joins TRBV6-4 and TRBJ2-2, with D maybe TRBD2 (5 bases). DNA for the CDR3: TGTGCCAGCAGTCGGGAAGCGAACACCGGGGAGCTGTTTTTT. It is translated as CASSREANTGELFF.